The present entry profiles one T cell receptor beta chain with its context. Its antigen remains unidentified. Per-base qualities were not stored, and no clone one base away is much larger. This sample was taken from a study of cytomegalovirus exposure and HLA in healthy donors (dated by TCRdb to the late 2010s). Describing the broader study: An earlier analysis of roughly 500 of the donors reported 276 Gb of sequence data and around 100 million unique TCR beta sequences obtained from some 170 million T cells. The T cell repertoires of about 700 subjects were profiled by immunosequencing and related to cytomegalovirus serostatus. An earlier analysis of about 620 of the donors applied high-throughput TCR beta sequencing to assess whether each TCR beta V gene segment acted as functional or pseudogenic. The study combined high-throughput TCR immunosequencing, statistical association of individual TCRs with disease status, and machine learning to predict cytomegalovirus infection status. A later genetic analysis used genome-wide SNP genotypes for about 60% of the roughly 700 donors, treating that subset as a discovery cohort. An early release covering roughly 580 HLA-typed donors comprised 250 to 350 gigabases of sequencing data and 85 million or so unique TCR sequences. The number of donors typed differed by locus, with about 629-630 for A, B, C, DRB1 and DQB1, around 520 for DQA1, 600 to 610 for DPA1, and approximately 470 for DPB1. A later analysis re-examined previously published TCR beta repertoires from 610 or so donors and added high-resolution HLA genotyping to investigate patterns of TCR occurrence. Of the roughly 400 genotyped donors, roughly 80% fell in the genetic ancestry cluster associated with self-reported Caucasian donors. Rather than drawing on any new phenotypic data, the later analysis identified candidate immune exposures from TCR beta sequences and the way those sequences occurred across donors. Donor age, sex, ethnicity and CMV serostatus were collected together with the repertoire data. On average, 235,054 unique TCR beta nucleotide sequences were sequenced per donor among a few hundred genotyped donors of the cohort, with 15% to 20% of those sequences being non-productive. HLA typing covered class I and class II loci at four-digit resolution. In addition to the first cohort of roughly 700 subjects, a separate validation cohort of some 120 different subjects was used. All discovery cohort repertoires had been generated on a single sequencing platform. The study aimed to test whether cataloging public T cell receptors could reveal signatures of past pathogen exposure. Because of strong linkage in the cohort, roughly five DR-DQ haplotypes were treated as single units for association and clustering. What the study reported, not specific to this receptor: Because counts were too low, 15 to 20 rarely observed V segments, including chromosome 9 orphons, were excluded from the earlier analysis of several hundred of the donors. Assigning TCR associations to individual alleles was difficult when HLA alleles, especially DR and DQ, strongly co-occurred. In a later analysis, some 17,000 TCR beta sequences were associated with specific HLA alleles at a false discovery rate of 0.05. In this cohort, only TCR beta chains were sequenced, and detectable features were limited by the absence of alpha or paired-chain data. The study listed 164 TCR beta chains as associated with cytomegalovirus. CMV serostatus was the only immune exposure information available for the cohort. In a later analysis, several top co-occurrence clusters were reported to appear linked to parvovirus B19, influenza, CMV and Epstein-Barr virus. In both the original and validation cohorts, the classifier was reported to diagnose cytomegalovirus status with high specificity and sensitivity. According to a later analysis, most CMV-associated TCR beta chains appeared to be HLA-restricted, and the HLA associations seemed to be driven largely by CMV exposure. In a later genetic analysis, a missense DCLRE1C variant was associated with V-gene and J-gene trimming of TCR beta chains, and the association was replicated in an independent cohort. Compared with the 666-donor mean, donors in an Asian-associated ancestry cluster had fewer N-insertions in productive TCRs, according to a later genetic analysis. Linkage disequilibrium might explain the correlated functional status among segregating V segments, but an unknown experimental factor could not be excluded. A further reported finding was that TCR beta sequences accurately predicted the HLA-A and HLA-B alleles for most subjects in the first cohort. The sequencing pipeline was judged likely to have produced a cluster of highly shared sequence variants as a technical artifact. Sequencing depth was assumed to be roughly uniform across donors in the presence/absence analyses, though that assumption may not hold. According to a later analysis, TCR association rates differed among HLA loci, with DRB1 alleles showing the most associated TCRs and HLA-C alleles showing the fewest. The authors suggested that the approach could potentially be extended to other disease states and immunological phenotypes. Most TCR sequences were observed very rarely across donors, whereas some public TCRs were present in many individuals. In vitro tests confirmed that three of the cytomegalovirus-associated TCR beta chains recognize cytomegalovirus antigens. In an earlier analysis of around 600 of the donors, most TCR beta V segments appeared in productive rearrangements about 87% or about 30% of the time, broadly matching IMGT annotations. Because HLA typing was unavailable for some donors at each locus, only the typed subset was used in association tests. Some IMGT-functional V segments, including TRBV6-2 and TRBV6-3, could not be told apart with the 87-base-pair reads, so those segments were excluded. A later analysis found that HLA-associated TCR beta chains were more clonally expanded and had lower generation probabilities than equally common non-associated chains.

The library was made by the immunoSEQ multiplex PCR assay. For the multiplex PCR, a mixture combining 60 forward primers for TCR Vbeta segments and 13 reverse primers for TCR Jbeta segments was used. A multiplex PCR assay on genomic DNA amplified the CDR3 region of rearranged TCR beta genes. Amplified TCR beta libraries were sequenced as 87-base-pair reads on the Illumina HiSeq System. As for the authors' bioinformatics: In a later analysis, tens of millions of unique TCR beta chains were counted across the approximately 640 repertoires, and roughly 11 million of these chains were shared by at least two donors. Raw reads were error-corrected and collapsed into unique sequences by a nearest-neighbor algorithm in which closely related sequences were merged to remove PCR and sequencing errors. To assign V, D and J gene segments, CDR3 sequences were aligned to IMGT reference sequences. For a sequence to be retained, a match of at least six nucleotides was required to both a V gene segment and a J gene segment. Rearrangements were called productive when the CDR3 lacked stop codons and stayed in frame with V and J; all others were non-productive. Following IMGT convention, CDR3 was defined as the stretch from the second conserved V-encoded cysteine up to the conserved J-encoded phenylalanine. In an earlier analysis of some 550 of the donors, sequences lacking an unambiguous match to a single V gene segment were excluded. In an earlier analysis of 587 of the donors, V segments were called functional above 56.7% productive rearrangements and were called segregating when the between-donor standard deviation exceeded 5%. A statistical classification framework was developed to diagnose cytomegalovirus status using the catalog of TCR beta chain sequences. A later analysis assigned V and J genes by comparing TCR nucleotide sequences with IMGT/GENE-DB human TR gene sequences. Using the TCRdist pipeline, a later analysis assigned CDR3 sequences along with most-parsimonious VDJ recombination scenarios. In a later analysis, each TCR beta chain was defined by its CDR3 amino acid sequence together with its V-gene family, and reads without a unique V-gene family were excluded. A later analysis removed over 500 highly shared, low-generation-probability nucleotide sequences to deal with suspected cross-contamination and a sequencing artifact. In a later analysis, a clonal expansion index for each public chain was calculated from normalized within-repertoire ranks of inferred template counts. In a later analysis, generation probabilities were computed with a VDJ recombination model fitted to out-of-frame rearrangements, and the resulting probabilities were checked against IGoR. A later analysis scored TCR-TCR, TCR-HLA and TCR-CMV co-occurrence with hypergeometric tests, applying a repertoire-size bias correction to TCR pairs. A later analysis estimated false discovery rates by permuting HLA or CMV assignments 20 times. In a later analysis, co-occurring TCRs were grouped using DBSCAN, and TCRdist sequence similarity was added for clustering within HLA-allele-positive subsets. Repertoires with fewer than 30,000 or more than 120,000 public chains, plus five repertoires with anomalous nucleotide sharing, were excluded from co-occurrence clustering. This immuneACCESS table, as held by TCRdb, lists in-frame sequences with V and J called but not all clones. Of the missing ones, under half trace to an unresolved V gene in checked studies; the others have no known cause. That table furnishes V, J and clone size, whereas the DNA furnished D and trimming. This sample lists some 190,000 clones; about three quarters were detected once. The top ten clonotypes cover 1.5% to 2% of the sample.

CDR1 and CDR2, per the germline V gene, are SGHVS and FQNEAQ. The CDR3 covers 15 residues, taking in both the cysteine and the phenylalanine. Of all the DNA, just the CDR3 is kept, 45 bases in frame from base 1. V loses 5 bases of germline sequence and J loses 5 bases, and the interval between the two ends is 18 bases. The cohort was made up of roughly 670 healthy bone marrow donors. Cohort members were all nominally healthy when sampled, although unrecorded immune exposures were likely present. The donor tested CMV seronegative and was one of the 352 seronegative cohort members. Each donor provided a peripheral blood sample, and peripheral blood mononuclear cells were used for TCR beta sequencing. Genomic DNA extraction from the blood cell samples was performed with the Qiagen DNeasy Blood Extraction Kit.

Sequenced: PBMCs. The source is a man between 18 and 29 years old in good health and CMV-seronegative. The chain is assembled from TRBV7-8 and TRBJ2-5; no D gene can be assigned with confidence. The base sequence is TGTGCCAGCAGCCCCCGCCGTTTGCGGCGGGAGACCCAGTACTTC. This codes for CASSPRRLRRETQYF.